The 18 T cell receptor beta chains in this list originate from one sample, sequenced in a study of OX40 agonist ivuxolimab in advanced cancers. Only in-frame clones appear in the TCRdb table, and some are missing; sequencing was by immunoSEQ multiplex PCR. The sample includes around 66,000 clones, approximately 90% of them seen just once. The specimen comprised CD4+ or CD8+ T cells sorted from blood, sampled in a trial of the OX40 agonist ivuxolimab. All receptors derive from an adult with an advanced solid tumor such as melanoma, head and neck, liver or kidney cancer.

The DNA for the CDR3 is TGTGCCAGCAGTACTCTAGCGGGGGCACCCTACAATGAGCAGTTCTTC. This gives the protein CASSTLAGAPYNEQFF. The chain joins TRBV13 to TRBJ2-1; TRBD2 aligns across 10 bases. CDR3 length equals 16 residues. The ends lost 6 bases at V and 2 bases at J; junction bases unmatched: 7. From germline, CDR1 is PRHDT and CDR2 FYEKMQ (reference sequence).

This clone was observed a handful of times. The chain recombines TRBV10-1 with TRBJ1-1; D is unresolved. Germline V gene lookup returns CDR1 WNHNN and CDR2 SYGVQD (reference sequence). The CDR3 covers 13 residues. V was shortened by 6 bases and J by 4 bases, with 12 bases between the two germline ends. CDR3 residues: CASSRGTITEAFF. The CDR3 region has the DNA TGCGCCAGCAGCCGAGGAACAATCACTGAAGCTTTCTTT.

V is TRBV7-2 and J is TRBJ2-7, with TRBD2 matching over 13 bases. Germline lookup yields CDR1 SGHTA and CDR2 FQGNSA. The ends lost 6 bases at V and 3 bases at J; junction bases unmatched: 5. This CDR3 comprises 15 residues. The CDR3 reads CASRTGTSGVYEQYF. In DNA form, the CDR3 reads TGTGCCAGCAGGACCGGGACTAGCGGGGTCTACGAGCAGTACTTC.

This chain uses TRBV6-6 with TRBJ1-5, with D tentatively TRBD1 (5 bases). Trimming left V 5 bases short and J 0 bases short, with 11 bases between. CDR3 length: 15 amino acids. Looked up from germline, CDR1 is MNHNY and CDR2 is SVGAGI (reference sequence). CDR3 region: CASSPDSYSNQPQHF. The CDR3, as DNA: TGTGCCAGCAGTCCCGACAGCTATAGCAATCAGCCCCAGCATTTT.

This chain links TRBV29-1 with TRBJ2-1; 7 nucleotides align to TRBD2. The CDR3 is 13 residues long. Germline-derived CDR1 and CDR2 are SQVTM and ANQGSEA. Germline trimming cut 7 bases from V and 5 bases from J; bases unmatched to any gene: 8. The CDR3 here is CSAEGGFHNEQFF. The CDR3 DNA is TGCAGCGCTGAGGGAGGGTTTCACAATGAGCAGTTCTTC.

The chain carries TRBV5-4 and TRBJ2-7, with D possibly being TRBD2 (7 bases). The V gene lost 0 bases and the J gene lost 3 bases, with 19 bases spanning the gap. CDR1 SGHNT and CDR2 YYREEE come from the germline V gene (reference sequence). This CDR3 has 17 residues. CDR3 DNA sequence: TGTGCCAGCAGCTTGGGGGCAAAGGGGGGGAAGCTCTACGAGCAGTACTTC. It specifies CASSLGAKGGKLYEQYF. The full variable domain, completed using reference TRBV5-4 and TRBJ2-7, is ETGVTQSPTHLIKTRGQQVTLRCSSQSGHNTVSWYQQALGQGPQFIFQYYREEENGRGNFPPRFSGLQFPNYSSELNVNALELDDSALYLCASSLGAKGGKLYEQYFGPGTRLTVT.

The CDR3 DNA reads as TGCAGCGTTGGGGTGCAGGGCTACGAGCAGTACTTC. Translated, it gives CSVGVQGYEQYF. The rearrangement joins TRBV29-1 to TRBJ2-7; possibly TRBD1 for D (5 bases). CDR1 and CDR2 (germline): SQVTM, ANQGSEA. The V end was cut by 4 bases, the J end by 3 bases, with 10 bases between. The CDR3 is 12 residues long.

The chain uses TRBV27 and TRBJ1-2; the D is unclear. The CDR3 loop spans 14 amino acids. Trimming took off 2 bases at V and 0 bases at J, with 7 bases between the two ends. Germline assignment: CDR1 MNHEY and CDR2 SMNVEV (reference sequence). As DNA, the CDR3 is TGTGCCAGCAGTTTAGACGGCACTAACTATGGCTACACCTTC. This sequence encodes CASSLDGTNYGYTF.

This sequence joins TRBV10-3 and TRBJ2-2; D call uncertain. CDR3 size: 13 residues. Germline-derived CDR1 and CDR2 are ENHRY and SYGVKD. Deletions cut 6 bases from V and 3 bases from J, with 8 bases between. The CDR3 DNA follows: TGTGCCATCAGCCAGCCAGACACCGGGGAGCTGTTTTTT. Protein: CAISQPDTGELFF.

This clone qualifies as medium-sized. The V call is TRBV19, the J call TRBJ1-3, with 7 bases lining up with TRBD1. V dropped 4 bases and J dropped 0; count of bases not matched to a gene: 9. Germline V gene sequence: CDR1 LNHDA, CDR2 SQIVND (reference sequence). The CDR3 covers 17 residues. CDR3 coding DNA: TGTGCCAGTAGTAGTAGCTTGGGACAGCGCTCTGGAAACACCATATATTTT. Amino acid sequence: CASSSSLGQRSGNTIYF.

The chain carries TRBV6-6 and TRBJ2-7; the D is unclear. V lost 0 bases and J 2 bases, leaving 11 bases between the germline ends. This CDR3 has 15 amino acids. The germline CDR1 and CDR2 sequences are MNHNY and SVGAGI (reference sequence). This CDR3 is CASSYSTRTPYEQYF. The CDR3 DNA reads TGTGCCAGCAGTTACTCAACCCGGACCCCCTACGAGCAGTACTTC.

The rearrangement joins TRBV14 to TRBJ2-5; TRBD2 aligns across 8 bases. V lost 1 base to trimming and J lost 2 bases; unmatched junction nucleotides: 3. CDR3 length: 15 amino acids. In germline, CDR1 is SGHDN, CDR2 FVKESK. The CDR3 DNA is TGTGCCAGCAGCCAAGTCCGGGGGGGGCAAGAGACCCAGTACTTC. Translated, it gives CASSQVRGGQETQYF.

This clone was seen a few times. This sequence joins TRBV6-4 and TRBJ2-3, with no clear D. Trimming cost V 6 bases and J 1 base, with 5 bases left between them. CDR3 size: 12 residues. Germline V gene sequence: CDR1 MRHNA, CDR2 SNTAGT. CDR3 region: CASSQGTDTQYF. The CDR3, as DNA: TGTGCCAGCAGCCAAGGCACAGATACGCAGTATTTT.

The chain is built from TRBV5-4 and TRBJ2-1, with 8 bases lining up with TRBD1. The CDR3 runs to 17 residues. CDR1 and CDR2 (germline): SGHNT, YYREEE (reference sequence). The J segment lost 6 bases and the V segment lost 1 base, leaving 12 bases of the junction unmatched. CDR3 sequence (DNA): TGTGCCAGCAGCTTGCGGCAGGGGGCAAGACACAGCAATGAGCAGTTCTTC. Translation: CASSLRQGARHSNEQFF.

The rearrangement joins TRBV6-6 to TRBJ1-6; TRBD1 is a possible D gene (6 bases). CDR3 size: 14 residues. Germline V CDR1 and CDR2: MNHNY, SVGAGI (reference sequence). Trimming shortened V by 5 bases and J by 9 bases, and 14 bases separated the two germline ends. The DNA of the CDR3 is TGTGCCAGCAGTCCACAGGGTGGGGGTTCACCCCTCCACTTT. It specifies CASSPQGGGSPLHF.

The chain joins TRBV7-6 to TRBJ2-7; 9 bases align to TRBD2. There are 16 residues in the CDR3. Trimming cost V 5 bases and J 4 bases; bases outside gene matches: 12. Germline V CDR1 and CDR2: SGHVS, FNYEAQ. In DNA form, the CDR3 reads TGTGCCAGCAGCCCTTATAGCGGGGGCCCCTTTTACGAGCAGTACTTC. The encoded protein is CASSPYSGGPFYEQYF.

The CDR3 coding sequence is TGCGCCAGCAGCCAAGATCCTAGGGATGAAAAACTGTTTTTT. It is translated as CASSQDPRDEKLFF. This rearrangement joins TRBV4-1 to TRBJ1-4; D uncertain. The CDR3 totals 14 residues. Per the germline V gene, CDR1 is MGHRA and CDR2 is YSYEKL. V lost 0 bases, J lost 6 bases, and 8 bases lay in between.

This chain joins TRBV7-8 and TRBJ2-1, with no clear D. V lost 3 bases to trimming and J lost 9 bases, with 3 bases between them. CDR1 and CDR2 (germline): SGHVS, FQNEAQ. The CDR3 loop spans 10 amino acids. CDR3 loop: CASSLTEQFF. The DNA of the CDR3 is TGTGCCAGCAGCTTGACTGAGCAGTTCTTC.